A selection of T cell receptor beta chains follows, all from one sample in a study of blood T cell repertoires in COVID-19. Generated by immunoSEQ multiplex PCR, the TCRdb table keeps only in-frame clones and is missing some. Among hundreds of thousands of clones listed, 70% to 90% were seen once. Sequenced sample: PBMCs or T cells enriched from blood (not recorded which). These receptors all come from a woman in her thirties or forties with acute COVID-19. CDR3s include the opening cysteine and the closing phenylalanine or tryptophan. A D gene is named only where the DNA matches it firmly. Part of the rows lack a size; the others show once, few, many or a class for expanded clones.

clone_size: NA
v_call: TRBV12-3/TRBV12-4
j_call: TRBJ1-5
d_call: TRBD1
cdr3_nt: TGTGCCAGCAGAAGGGGGCGCGGTCAGCCCCAGCATTTT
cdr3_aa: CASRRGRGQPQHF

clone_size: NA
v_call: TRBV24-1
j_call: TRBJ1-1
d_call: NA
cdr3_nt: TGTGCCGCCAGTATGCTCTGGGTTGGGCAGGACACAAGCTGGATAAACACTGAAGCTTTCTTT
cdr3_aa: CAASMLWVGQDTSWINTEAFF

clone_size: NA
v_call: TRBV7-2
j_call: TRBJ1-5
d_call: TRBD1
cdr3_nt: TGTGCCAGCAGCTTTGGTGGGACAGGGAGTCAGCCCCAGCATTTT
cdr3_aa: CASSFGGTGSQPQHF

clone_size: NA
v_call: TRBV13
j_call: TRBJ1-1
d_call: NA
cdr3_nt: TGTGCCAGCAGCTTAGGTCCAGGGTTGAACACTGAAGCTTTCTTT
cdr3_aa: CASSLGPGLNTEAFF

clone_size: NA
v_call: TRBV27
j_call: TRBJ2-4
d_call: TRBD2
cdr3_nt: TGTGCCAGCAGTCCCGGGAGGAACATTCAGTACTTC
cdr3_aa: CASSPGRNIQYF

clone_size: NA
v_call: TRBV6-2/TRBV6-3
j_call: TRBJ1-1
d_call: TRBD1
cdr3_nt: TGTGCCAGCAGTTTCCTTCCACCGGACAGGGCGAACACTGAAGCTTTCTTT
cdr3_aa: CASSFLPPDRANTEAFF

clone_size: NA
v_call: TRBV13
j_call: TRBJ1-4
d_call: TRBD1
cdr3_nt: TGTGCCAGCAGCTTCGGACAGGGGGAAAAACTGTTTTTT
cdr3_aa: CASSFGQGEKLFF

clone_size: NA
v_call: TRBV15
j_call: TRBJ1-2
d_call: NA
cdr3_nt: TGTGCCACCAGCGCCCCGGCCAAGACTGTTAACTATGGCTACACCTTC
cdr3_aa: CATSAPAKTVNYGYTF

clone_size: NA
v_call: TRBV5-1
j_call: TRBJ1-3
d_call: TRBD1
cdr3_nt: TGCGCCAGCAGCCGACAAAGTCCCGGGACAGTCTCTGGAAACACCATATATTTT
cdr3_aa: CASSRQSPGTVSGNTIYF

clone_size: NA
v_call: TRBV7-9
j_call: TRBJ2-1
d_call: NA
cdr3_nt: TGTGCCGTCCCCGGGACTTCTCTCGGGGATGAGCAGTTCTTC
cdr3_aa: CAVPGTSLGDEQFF

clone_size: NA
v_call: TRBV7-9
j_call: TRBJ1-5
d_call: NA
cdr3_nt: TGTGCCAGCAGCTTCGGTGATCAGCCCCAGCATTTT
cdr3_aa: CASSFGDQPQHF

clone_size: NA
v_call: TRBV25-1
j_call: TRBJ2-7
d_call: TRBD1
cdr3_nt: TGTGCCAGCAGCGTAGGATCAGGGGGCCCCTACGAGCAGTACTTC
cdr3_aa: CASSVGSGGPYEQYF

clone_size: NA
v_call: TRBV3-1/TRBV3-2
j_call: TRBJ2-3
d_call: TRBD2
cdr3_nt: TGTGCCAGCAGCCAAGGACGGGAGGGTACGCAGTATTTT
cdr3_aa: CASSQGREGTQYF

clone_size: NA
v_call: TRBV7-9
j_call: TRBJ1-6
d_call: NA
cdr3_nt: TGTGCCAGCAGCTACCTTCCAGGGGATGGCAATTCACCCCTCCACTTT
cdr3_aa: CASSYLPGDGNSPLHF

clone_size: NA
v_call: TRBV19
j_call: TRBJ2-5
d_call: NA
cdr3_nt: TGTGCCAGTATAGGCAGGGTTCAAGAGACCCAGTACTTC
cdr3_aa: CASIGRVQETQYF

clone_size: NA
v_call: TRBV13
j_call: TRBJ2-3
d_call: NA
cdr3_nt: TGTGCCAGCAGCCATCGTGGCGAGGGCCCAGATACGCAGTATTTT
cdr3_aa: CASSHRGEGPDTQYF

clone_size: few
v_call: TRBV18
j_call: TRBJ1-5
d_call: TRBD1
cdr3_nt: TGTGCCAGCTCACAGGACAGGGGCGGGTTTAGCAATCAGCCCCAGCATTTT
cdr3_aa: CASSQDRGGFSNQPQHF

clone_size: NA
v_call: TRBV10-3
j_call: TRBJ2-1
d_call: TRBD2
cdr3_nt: TGTGCCATCAGTTGGACTAGCGGGAGCGATGAGCAGTTCTTC
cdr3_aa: CAISWTSGSDEQFF

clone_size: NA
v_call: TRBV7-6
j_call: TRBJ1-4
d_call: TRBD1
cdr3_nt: TGTGCCAGCAGCTTAAACAGACAGGGGGTGCTGACTAATGAAAAACTGTTTTTT
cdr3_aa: CASSLNRQGVLTNEKLFF

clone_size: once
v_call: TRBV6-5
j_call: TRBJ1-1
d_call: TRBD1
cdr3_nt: TGTGCCAGCAGTTACTCGGGTGACAGGGGGATGGCTTTCTTT
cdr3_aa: CASSYSGDRGMAFF

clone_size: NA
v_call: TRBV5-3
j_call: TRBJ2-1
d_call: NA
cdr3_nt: TGTGCCAGAAGCTTGTTGCCGAGAAACTCCTACAATGAGCAGTTCTTC
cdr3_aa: CARSLLPRNSYNEQFF

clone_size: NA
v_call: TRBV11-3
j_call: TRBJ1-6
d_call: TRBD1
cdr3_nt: TGTGCCAGCAGCTTGACAGGGGGCGGTAATTCACCCCTCCACTTT
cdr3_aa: CASSLTGGGNSPLHF

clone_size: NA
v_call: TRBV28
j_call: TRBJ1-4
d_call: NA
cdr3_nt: TGTGCCAGCAGTTTTGCTACAACTAATGAAAAACTGTTTTTT
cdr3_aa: CASSFATTNEKLFF

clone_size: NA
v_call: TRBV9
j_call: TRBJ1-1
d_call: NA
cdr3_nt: TGTGCCAGCAGCCAAGAACAGGGGAACACTGAAGCTTTCTTT
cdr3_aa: CASSQEQGNTEAFF

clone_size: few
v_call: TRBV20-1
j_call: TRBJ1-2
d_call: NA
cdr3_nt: TGCAGTGCTAGAACAGGGTATGGCTACACCTTC
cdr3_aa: CSARTGYGYTF

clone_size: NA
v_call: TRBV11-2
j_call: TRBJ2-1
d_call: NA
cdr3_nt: TGTGCCAGCAGCTTAGGGCAAATCTACAATGAGCAGTTCTTC
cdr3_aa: CASSLGQIYNEQFF

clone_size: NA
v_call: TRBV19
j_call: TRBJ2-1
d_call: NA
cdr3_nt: TGTGCCAGTAGTATAGCCGCCAGGCGCATGACCTACAATGAGCAGTTCTTC
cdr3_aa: CASSIAARRMTYNEQFF

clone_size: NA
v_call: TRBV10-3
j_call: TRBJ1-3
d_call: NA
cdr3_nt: TGTGCCATCAGTCGACAGAGCTCTGGAAACACCATATATTTT
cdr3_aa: CAISRQSSGNTIYF

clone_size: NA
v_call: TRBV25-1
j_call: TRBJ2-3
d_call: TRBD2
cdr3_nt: TGTGCCAGCAGTGAATGGGGGGGGACCAACAAGTTGGATACGCAGTATTTT
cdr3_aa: CASSEWGGTNKLDTQYF

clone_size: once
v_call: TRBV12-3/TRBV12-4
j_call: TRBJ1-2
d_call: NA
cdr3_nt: TGTGCCAGCAGTTTGTATCGTAACTATGGCTACACCTTC
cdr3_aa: CASSLYRNYGYTF

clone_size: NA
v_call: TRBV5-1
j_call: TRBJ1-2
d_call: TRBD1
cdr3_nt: TGCGCCAGCAGCTTAGGGGATGGGACAGGGATTGGCGGCTACACCTTC
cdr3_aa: CASSLGDGTGIGGYTF

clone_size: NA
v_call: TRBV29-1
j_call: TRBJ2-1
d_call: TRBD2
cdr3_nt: TGCAGCGTTGGAGAGTCGGGAGGGTACAATGAGCAGTTCTTC
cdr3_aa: CSVGESGGYNEQFF

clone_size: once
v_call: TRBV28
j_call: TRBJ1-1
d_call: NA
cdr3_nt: TGTGCCAGCAGTTTAATCATAGCAGGGAAGAACACTGAAGCTTTCTTT
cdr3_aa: CASSLIIAGKNTEAFF

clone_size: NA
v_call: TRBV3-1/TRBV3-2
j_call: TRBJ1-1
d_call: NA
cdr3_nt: TGTGCCAGCAGCCTGTCCAGCGAGGCTTTCTTT
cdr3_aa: CASSLSSEAFF

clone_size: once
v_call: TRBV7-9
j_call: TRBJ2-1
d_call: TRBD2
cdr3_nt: TGTGCCAGCAGCTCCCGGCACTCGGGACTAGCTGGGTTGGATGAGCAGTTCTTC
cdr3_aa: CASSSRHSGLAGLDEQFF

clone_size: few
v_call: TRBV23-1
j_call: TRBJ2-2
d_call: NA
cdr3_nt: TGCGCCAGCAGTCAATCCGACCAGGCGAACACCGGGGAGCTGTTTTTT
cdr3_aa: CASSQSDQANTGELFF

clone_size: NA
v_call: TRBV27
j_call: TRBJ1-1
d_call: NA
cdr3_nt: TGTGCCAGCAGTTTTGACTTGAACACTGAAGCTTTCTTT
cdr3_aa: CASSFDLNTEAFF

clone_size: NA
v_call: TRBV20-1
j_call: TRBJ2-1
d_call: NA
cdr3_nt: TGCAGTGCTAGTCGTCCGTTGGCGGGGCTCAATGAGCAGTTCTTC
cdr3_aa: CSASRPLAGLNEQFF

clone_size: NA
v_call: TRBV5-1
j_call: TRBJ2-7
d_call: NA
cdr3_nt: TGCGCCAGCAGCTTGGATCCTAGCTCCTACGAGCAGTACTTC
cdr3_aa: CASSLDPSSYEQYF

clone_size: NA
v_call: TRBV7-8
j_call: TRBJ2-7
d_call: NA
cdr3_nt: TGTGCCAGCAGCTTAGTAGCTGACTACGAGCAGTACTTC
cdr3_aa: CASSLVADYEQYF

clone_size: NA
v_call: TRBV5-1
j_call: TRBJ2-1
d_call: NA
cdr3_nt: TGCGCCAGCAGCTTGTCAGGGCGGGACTACAATGAGCAGTTCTTC
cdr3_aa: CASSLSGRDYNEQFF

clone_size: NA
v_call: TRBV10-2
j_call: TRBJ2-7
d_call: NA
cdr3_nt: TGCGTCAGCCGGGACACGAACTACGAGCAGTACTTC
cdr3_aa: CVSRDTNYEQYF

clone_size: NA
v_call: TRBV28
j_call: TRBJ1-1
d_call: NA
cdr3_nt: TGTGCCAGCAGTAGAGCCCCTGAAGCTTTCTTT
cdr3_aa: CASSRAPEAFF

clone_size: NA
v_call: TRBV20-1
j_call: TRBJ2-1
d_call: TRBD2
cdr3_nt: TGCAGTGCTAGTCTACTAGCGGGGTTGAATGAGCAGTTCTTC
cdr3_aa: CSASLLAGLNEQFF

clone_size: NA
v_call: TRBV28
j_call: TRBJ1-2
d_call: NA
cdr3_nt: TGTGCCAGCAGCTTGGGGGGAGGCTACACCTTC
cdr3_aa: CASSLGGGYTF

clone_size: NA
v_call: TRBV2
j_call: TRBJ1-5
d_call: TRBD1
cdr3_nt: TGTGCCAGCAGCGGACAGGGGGTGGGCAATCAGCCCCAGCATTTT
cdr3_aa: CASSGQGVGNQPQHF

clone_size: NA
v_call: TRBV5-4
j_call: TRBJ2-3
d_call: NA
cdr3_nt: TGTGCCAGCAGTCCTAGGCCGGGTGCGGCAGATACGCAGTATTTT
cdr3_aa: CASSPRPGAADTQYF

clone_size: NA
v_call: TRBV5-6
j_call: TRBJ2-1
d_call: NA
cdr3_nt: TGTGCCAGCAGCTTGGCCGCTAGCCCCAATGAGCAGTTCTTC
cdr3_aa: CASSLAASPNEQFF

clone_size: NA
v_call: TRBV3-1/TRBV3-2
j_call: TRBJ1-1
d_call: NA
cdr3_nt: TGTGCCAGCAGCCAGCTTGATCAGGGGCCGAACACTGAAGCTTTCTTT
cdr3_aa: CASSQLDQGPNTEAFF

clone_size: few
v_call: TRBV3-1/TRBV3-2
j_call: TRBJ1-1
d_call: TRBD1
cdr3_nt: TGTGCCAGCAGCCCATACAGGGGGAACACTGAAGCTTTCTTT
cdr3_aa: CASSPYRGNTEAFF

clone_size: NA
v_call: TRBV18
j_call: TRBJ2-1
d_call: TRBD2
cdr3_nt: TGTGCCAGCTCACCCACCTTAGCGGGAGGGGTTTCCTACAATGAGCAGTTCTTC
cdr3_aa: CASSPTLAGGVSYNEQFF

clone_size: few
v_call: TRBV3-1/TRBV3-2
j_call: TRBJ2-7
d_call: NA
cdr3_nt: TGTGCCAGCAGCCAAGCCACTAGGCCCTACGAGCAGTACTTC
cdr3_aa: CASSQATRPYEQYF

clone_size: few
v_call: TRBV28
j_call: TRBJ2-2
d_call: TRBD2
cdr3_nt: TGTGCCAGCACCCCCGGGGGGGGACACACCGGGGAGCTGTTTTTT
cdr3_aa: CASTPGGGHTGELFF

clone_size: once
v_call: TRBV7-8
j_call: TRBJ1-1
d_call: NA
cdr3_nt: TGTGCCAGCAGCCCCAATTGGGGGGTGACTGAAGCTTTCTTT
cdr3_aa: CASSPNWGVTEAFF